These 2 T cell receptor beta chains share one sample of origin, sequenced in a study of vaccination and CD4 T cells after COVID-19. These TCRs' antigens remain unknown. Treatment of the sample: approximately 9-day PBMC culture with coronavirus spike peptide pools or control peptides (ViraFEST assay). Oncomine TCR Beta short-read sequencing was applied to DNA from cultured CD4+ T cells. TCRdb passed the PCR reads through MiXCR, listing each CDR3 protein once. This table holds thousands of distinct CDR3 sequences, about half found once. The sequenced material came from CD4+ T cells from blood, cultured in vitro. Receptor source: a human donor who had recovered from COVID-19.

The V call is TRBV15, the J call TRBJ1-2, with D unresolved. Germline CDR1 and CDR2: LNHNV and YYDKDF (reference sequence). Trimming took off 0 bases at V and 0 bases at J, with 2 bases between the two ends. This CDR3 is 13 amino acids long. The CDR3: CATSRDPNYGYTF. The CDR3, as DNA: TGTGCCACCAGCAGAGATCCTAACTATGGCTACACCTTC.

This clonotype has just a few counts. This rearrangement joins TRBV20-1 to TRBJ2-7; possible D gene TRBD2, 7 bases. The ends were cut back, 5 bases at V and 5 bases at J, with 16 bases in the middle. This CDR3 region has 13 residues. The germline V gene has CDR1 DFQATT and CDR2 SNEGSKA (reference sequence). The CDR3 protein is CSAPRRGANEQYF. CDR3 nucleotide sequence: TGCAGTGCTCCGAGACGGGGGGCGAACGAGCAGTACTTC.